The rows below give T cell receptor beta chains drawn from one sample of a study of cytomegalovirus exposure and HLA in healthy donors. The data were produced by immunoSEQ multiplex PCR, yet TCRdb's version contains in-frame clones alone and is incomplete. The sample yields about 160,000 clones, about 90% seen once. The sample taken for sequencing was PBMCs. The receptors here all came from a woman younger than 30 in good health and CMV-seropositive. CDR3s include the opening cysteine and the closing phenylalanine or tryptophan. D genes are given only for firm matches. Only some rows state a clone size, as once, few, many or a class for expanded clones.

clone_size,v_call,j_call,d_call,cdr3_nt,cdr3_aa
.,TRBV21-1,TRBJ1-2,.,TGTGCCAGCAGCACCGAGGGTGCTAACTATGGCTACACCTTC,CASSTEGANYGYTF
.,TRBV5-4,TRBJ2-7,.,TGTGCCAGCAGCCCAGAACCGAAGGGGGTGATCGACGAGCAGTACTTC,CASSPEPKGVIDEQYF
.,TRBV29-1,TRBJ1-1,.,TGCAGCGTTGAAGACCCGGTGACAGAAGCTTTCTTT,CSVEDPVTEAFF
.,TRBV29-1,TRBJ1-5,.,TGCAGCGTTGAAGATGAGGGGGTAGGCCAGCCCCAGCATTTT,CSVEDEGVGQPQHF
.,TRBV5-8,TRBJ2-7,TRBD2,TGTGCCAGCAGCTTGCCGCTAGCGGGAGAACCCTACGAGCAGTACTTC,CASSLPLAGEPYEQYF
.,TRBV7-3,TRBJ2-1,TRBD1,TGTGCCAGCAGCCCAGGGACAGGATCGAATGAGCAGTTCTTC,CASSPGTGSNEQFF
.,TRBV7-9,TRBJ2-7,TRBD2,TGTGCCAGCAGCTTCCGGACTAGTCTTATTCCGTACGAGCAGTACTTC,CASSFRTSLIPYEQYF
.,TRBV19,TRBJ2-7,TRBD2,TGTGCCAGTAGCCCTAAAGGACTAGCCGATACCTACGAGCAGTACTTC,CASSPKGLADTYEQYF
.,TRBV10-3,TRBJ1-1,.,TGTGCCATCAGTGAGTCTCAGGGCAGGGAGAACACTGAAGCTTTCTTT,CAISESQGRENTEAFF
.,TRBV11-3,TRBJ1-5,.,TGTGCCAGCAGTAGAGGGCTCAATCAGCCCCAGCATTTT,CASSRGLNQPQHF
once,TRBV27,TRBJ2-3,.,TGTGCCAGCAGGGCCCGGAGGTTGACAGATACGCAGTATTTT,CASRARRLTDTQYF
.,TRBV30,TRBJ1-3,.,TGTGCCTGGAGTGCACCGGGGTACGGAAACACCATATATTTT,CAWSAPGYGNTIYF
.,TRBV30,TRBJ2-7,.,TGTGCCTGGAGTGTACAAGGGGAAGAGCAGTACTTC,CAWSVQGEEQYF
.,TRBV5-1,TRBJ2-4,TRBD2,TGCGCCAGCAGCTTGACACGGACTAGCGGAGGCATTCAGTACTTC,CASSLTRTSGGIQYF
.,TRBV7-9,TRBJ2-7,.,TGTGCCAGCAGCCCATCCTTGGGGCCTAACTCCTACGAGCAGTACTTC,CASSPSLGPNSYEQYF
.,TRBV28,TRBJ2-7,TRBD2,TGTGCCAGCAGCCCCGGCGGGAGTGAAACCTACGAGCAGTACTTC,CASSPGGSETYEQYF
once,TRBV10-3,TRBJ1-1,TRBD1,TGTGCCATCAGTACCTCGACAGGGGGCGAAGCTTTCTTT,CAISTSTGGEAFF
once,TRBV28,TRBJ1-2,TRBD1,TGTGCCAGCAGACCGGGACAGAGCTATGGCTACACCTTC,CASRPGQSYGYTF
.,TRBV10-1,TRBJ2-3,.,TGCGCCAGCAGTGACGGTCTAGCTAGCCATACGCAGTATTTT,CASSDGLASHTQYF
.,TRBV15,TRBJ2-1,.,TGTGCCACCAAAGCCCGAGGACTTTACAATGAGCAGTTCTTC,CATKARGLYNEQFF
.,TRBV18,TRBJ1-2,TRBD1,TGTGCCAGCTCGCGGGACAGCGTCTATGGCTACACCTTC,CASSRDSVYGYTF
.,TRBV7-2,TRBJ1-5,.,TGTGCCAGCAGCTTAAGGTGGGGGGAAAATCAGCCCCAGCATTTT,CASSLRWGENQPQHF
.,TRBV12-5,TRBJ2-7,TRBD2,TGTGCTAGTGGTTTGGTACTAGGGACGGGGGGTTACGAGCAGTACTTC,CASGLVLGTGGYEQYF
.,TRBV29-1,TRBJ2-2,TRBD2,TGCAGCGTTGATACGGGGCTAGCGGGAACCGGGGAGCTGTTTTTT,CSVDTGLAGTGELFF
.,TRBV11-2,TRBJ1-2,.,TGTGCCAGCAGCTTAGGGGGACACTATACTAACTATGGCTACACCTTC,CASSLGGHYTNYGYTF
.,TRBV10-1,TRBJ2-3,TRBD1,TGCGCCAGCAGTGATGGCAGGGGGTCAGATACGCAGTATTTT,CASSDGRGSDTQYF
.,TRBV4-1,TRBJ1-5,.,TGCGCCAGCAGCCAAGCGACCCGAGGGATCAATCAGCCCCAGCATTTT,CASSQATRGINQPQHF
.,TRBV10-3,TRBJ1-5,.,TGTGCCATCGGGACATCGGATAGCAATCAGCCCCAGCATTTT,CAIGTSDSNQPQHF
.,TRBV6-5,TRBJ1-2,TRBD1,TGTGCCAGCAGTTCTAGTACAGCGACAGGGAACTATGGCTACACCTTC,CASSSSTATGNYGYTF
.,TRBV6-5,TRBJ2-3,TRBD1,TGTGCCAGCAGATGGACAGGGACCACAGATACGCAGTATTTT,CASRWTGTTDTQYF
.,TRBV7-9,TRBJ1-1,TRBD1,TGTGCCAGCAGCTCGGACAGGGGACCCCCTGAAGCTTTCTTT,CASSSDRGPPEAFF
.,TRBV5-1,TRBJ2-3,.,TGCGCCAGCAGCCAGGATCCCCAGGGGAAGGTTACGCAGTATTTT,CASSQDPQGKVTQYF
once,TRBV19,TRBJ2-2,TRBD2,TGTGCCAGTAGTGCCGGGAGGTCGGCCGGGGAGCTGTTTTTT,CASSAGRSAGELFF
.,TRBV5-1,TRBJ2-3,TRBD2,TGCGCCAGCAGCTCGACTAGCGGGAGATTAACAGATACGCAGTATTTT,CASSSTSGRLTDTQYF